This TCR beta chain originates from a study of Ad26.COV2.S vaccination and SARS-CoV-2 variants. Study details: The COV1001 Ad26.COV2.S trial arm included the donor.

Noted treatment: some 19 received Ad26.COV2.S at low or high dose, single or two shots; 5 received placebo; per-sample allocation not given. Collection of samples fell on day 63 after the first vaccine or placebo injection. In germline, CDR1 is MNHEY, CDR2 SVGAGI. Trimming removed 5 bases from V and 10 bases from J, with 14 bases in between. The CDR3 is 12 residues long. Sequencing was performed with immunoSEQ multiplex PCR; in TCRdb, only in-frame clones are kept and a portion is missing. This table has roughly 500,000 clones, 89% appearing once. Specimen: peripheral blood, collected in a trial of Ad26.COV2.S vaccine versus placebo. This TCR came from a person aged 18 to 65 who received the Ad26.COV2.S COVID-19 vaccine or a placebo. V is TRBV6-5 and J is TRBJ1-1; D remains unclear. In DNA, the CDR3 is TGTGCCAGCAGTAACCGGGCCTCGGGAGCTTTCTTT. Amino acids: CASSNRASGAFF.